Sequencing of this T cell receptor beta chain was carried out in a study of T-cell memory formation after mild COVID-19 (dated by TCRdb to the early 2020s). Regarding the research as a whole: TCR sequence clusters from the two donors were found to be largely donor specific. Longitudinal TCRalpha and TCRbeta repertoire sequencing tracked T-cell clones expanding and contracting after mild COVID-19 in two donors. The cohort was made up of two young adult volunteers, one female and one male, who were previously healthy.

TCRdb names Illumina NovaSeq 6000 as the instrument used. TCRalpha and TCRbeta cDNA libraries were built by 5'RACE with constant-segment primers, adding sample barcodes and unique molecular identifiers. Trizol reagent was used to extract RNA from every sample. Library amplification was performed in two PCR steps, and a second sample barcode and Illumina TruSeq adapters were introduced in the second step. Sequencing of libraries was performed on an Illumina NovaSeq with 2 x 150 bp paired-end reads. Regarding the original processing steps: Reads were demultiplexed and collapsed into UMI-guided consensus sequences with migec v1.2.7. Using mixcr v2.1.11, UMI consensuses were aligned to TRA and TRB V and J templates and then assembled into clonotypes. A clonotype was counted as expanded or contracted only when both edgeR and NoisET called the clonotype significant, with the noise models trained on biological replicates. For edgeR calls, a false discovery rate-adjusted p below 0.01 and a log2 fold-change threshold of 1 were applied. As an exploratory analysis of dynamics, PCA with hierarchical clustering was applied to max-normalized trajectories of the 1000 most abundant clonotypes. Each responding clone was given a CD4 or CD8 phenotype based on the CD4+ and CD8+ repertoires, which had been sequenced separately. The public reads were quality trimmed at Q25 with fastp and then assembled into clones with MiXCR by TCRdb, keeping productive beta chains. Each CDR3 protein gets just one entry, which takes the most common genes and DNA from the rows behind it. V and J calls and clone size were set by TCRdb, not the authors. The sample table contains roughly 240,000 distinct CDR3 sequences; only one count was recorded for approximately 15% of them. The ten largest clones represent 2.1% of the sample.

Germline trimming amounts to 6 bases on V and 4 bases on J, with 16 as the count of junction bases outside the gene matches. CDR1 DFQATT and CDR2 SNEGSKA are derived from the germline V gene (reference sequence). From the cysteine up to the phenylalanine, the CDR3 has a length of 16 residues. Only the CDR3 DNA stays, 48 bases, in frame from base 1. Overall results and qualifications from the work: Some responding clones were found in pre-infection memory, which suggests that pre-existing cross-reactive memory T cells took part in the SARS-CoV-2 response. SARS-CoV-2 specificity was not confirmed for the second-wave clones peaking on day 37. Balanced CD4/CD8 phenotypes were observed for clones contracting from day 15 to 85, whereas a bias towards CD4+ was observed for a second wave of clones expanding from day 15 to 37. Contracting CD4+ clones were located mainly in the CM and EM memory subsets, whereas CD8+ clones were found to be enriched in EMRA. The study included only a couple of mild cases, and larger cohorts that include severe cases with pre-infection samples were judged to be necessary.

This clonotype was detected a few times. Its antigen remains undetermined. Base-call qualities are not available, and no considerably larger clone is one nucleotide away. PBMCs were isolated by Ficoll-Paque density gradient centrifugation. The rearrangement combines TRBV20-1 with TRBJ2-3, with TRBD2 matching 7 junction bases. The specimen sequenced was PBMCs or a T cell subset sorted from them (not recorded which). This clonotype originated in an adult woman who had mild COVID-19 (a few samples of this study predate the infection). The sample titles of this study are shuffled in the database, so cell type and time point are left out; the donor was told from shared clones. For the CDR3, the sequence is CSALPGWEGRADTQYF. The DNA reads TGCAGTGCCCTGCCTGGGTGGGAGGGCCGCGCAGATACGCAGTATTTT.